The present T cell receptor beta chain was sequenced within a study of Tregs in tolerant kidney transplant recipients. Study-wide findings and caveats: The small number of patients limits these findings pending further validation. Activated donor B cell expansion appeared to reveal the most relevant donor-specific TCRbeta repertoire. No direct test of biological reproducibility was done here.

TCRdb keeps only in-frame clones here, not all; method: immunoSEQ multiplex PCR. The sample contains some 100,000 clones, around 91% of which appear only once. On this clone: The antigen is undetermined.

The receptor comes from a human donor in good health. Sequenced input: CD4+ T cells from blood.

CDR3 sequence: CASSLKASPYSYNEQFF. CDR3 coding DNA: TGCGCCAGCAGCTTGAAGGCTAGCCCATACTCCTACAATGAGCAGTTCTTC. The chain combines TRBV5-1 with TRBJ2-1; weak D call: TRBD2 (5 bases). Germline V gives CDR1 SGHRS, CDR2 YFSETQ. V lost 1 base, J lost 0 bases, and 14 bases lay in between. This CDR3 is 17 amino acids long.